A selection of T cell receptor beta chains follows, all from one sample in a study of neurological immune-mediated disorders. TCRdb reprocessed the 5' RACE reads with MiXCR, giving one entry per CDR3 protein. The table records around 70,000 distinct CDR3 sequences, roughly 5.5% of them present only once. The source material was PBMCs. These receptors all come from a woman aged 25 to 45 with multiple sclerosis. The CDR3 runs from the conserved cysteine through the conserved F or W. Fields, in order: V gene, J gene, D gene, clone size, CDR3 DNA, CDR3 protein. D genes are given only for firm matches. Rows may omit the clone size; those that give it use once, few, many or a size class.

>TRBV20-1|TRBJ1-2|-|few
TGCAGTGCTTACCTAGATTCGGCCAGGGTAGGAGGGGATGGCTACACCTTC
CSAYLDSARVGGDGYTF
>TRBV5-1|TRBJ1-1|TRBD1|many
TGCGCCAGCAGCGCTGCCAGGGACAGTTTGACGAACACTGAAGCTTTCTTT
CASSAARDSLTNTEAFF
>TRBV6-5|TRBJ2-1|-|many
TGTGCCAGCAGACGGAGGTACTCCTACAATGAGCAGTTCTTC
CASRRRYSYNEQFF
>TRBV6-5|TRBJ2-7|-|many
TGTGCCAGCAGGTCCCTCAGGGTGTTAAAATACGAGCAGTACTTC
CASRSLRVLKYEQYF
>TRBV5-1|TRBJ1-1|-|many
TGCGCCAGCAGCGCGGGACCTGCCTCTGAAGCTTTCTTT
CASSAGPASEAFF
>TRBV5-6|TRBJ1-2|-|many
TGTGCCAGCAGCTTGCCGGGTGTCAACTATGGCTACACCTTC
CASSLPGVNYGYTF
>TRBV27|TRBJ1-5|-|few
TGTGCCAGCGCAACGCTGGGCCAGCCCCAGCATTTT
CASATLGQPQHF
>TRBV20-1|TRBJ2-7|-|many
TGCAGTGCCCGACTATATTCCTACGAGCAGTACTTC
CSARLYSYEQYF
>TRBV5-1|TRBJ1-3|-|many
TGCGCCAGCAGCTTGGTAGGAAATGGAAACACCATATATTTT
CASSLVGNGNTIYF
>TRBV20-1|TRBJ1-5|-|many
TGCAGTGCTAGACCCAGCCGCAATCAGCCCCAGCATTTT
CSARPSRNQPQHF
>TRBV7-6|TRBJ1-6|TRBD1|many
TGTGCCAGCAGCTTAGCCGGGACAGGGTATAATTCACCCCTCAACTTT
CASSLAGTGYNSPLNF
>TRBV5-1|TRBJ2-2|TRBD1|many
TGCGCCAGCAGCTTTCGACAGGGGAACACCGGGGAGCTGTTTTTT
CASSFRQGNTGELFF
>TRBV28|TRBJ2-5|TRBD1|few
TGTGCCAGCAGGAGAGCCCTCGGCAGGGGGCGCGAAGAGACCCAGTACTTC
CASRRALGRGREETQYF
>TRBV6-6|TRBJ2-3|TRBD2|many
TGTGCCAGCAGTTACATTAGCGGGGTGGATACGCAGTATTTT
CASSYISGVDTQYF
>TRBV20-1|TRBJ2-7|-|many
TGCAGTGCTATTACCCTCGACGCCTACGAGCAGTACTTC
CSAITLDAYEQYF
>TRBV3-1|TRBJ2-7|TRBD1|many
TGTGCCAGCAGCCAAGGCGGGACAGGCGTGGGGGAGCAGTACTTC
CASSQGGTGVGEQYF
>TRBV5-1|TRBJ2-7|TRBD2|many
TGCGCCAGCAGCTTGGCCTCTAGCGGGGAGGGGTACGAGCAGTACTTC
CASSLASSGEGYEQYF
>TRBV5-1|TRBJ2-3|TRBD2|many
TGCGCCAGCAGCTACAGCGGGGGGGCCGGCGCAGATACGCAGTATTTT
CASSYSGGAGADTQYF
>TRBV20-1|TRBJ1-5|-|many
TGCAGTGCTGGGCCCCGGACAGCGAGCAATCAGCCCCAGCATTTT
CSAGPRTASNQPQHF
>TRBV20-1|TRBJ2-1|-|many
TGCAGTGATCTATACAATGAGCAGTTCTTC
CSDLYNEQFF
>TRBV10-3|TRBJ2-7|-|many
TGTGCCATCAGTGAAAACTCCTACGAGCAGTACTTC
CAISENSYEQYF
>TRBV20-1|TRBJ1-4|TRBD1|many
TGCAGTGCTAGAGATTATGTCGGGACAGGAAATGAAAAACTGTTTTTT
CSARDYVGTGNEKLFF
>TRBV20-1|TRBJ2-5|-|many
TGCAGTGCTAGAGGAGTCGGGGGCAGGGAGACCCAGTACTTC
CSARGVGGRETQYF
>TRBV20-1|TRBJ2-7|-|many
TGCAGTGCCGGCGGGCGCTTAAACGAGCAGTACTTC
CSAGGRLNEQYF
>TRBV20-1|TRBJ2-3|-|few
TGCAGTGCGAGAAGCGTAGCCACAGATACGCAGTATTTT
CSARSVATDTQYF
>TRBV7-8|TRBJ2-7|TRBD1|many
TGTGCCAGCAGCCCCGACAGGGGCGGTTCCTACGAGCAGTACTTC
CASSPDRGGSYEQYF
>TRBV9|TRBJ2-1|-|many
TGTGCCAGCAGCGTAGTAACTACCATCAATGGAGAGCAGTTCTTC
CASSVVTTINGEQFF
>TRBV5-6|TRBJ2-7|-|many
TGTGCCAGCAGCTTACATCACGAGCAGTACTTC
CASSLHHEQYF
>TRBV3-1|TRBJ2-7|TRBD2|many
TGTGCCAGCAGCCAAGGCGGGGGCTACGAGCAGTACTTC
CASSQGGGYEQYF
>TRBV5-6|TRBJ2-6|-|-
TGTGCCAGCAAAACAAAGGCAGAGAAGAGCTCTGGGGCCAACGTCCTGACTTTC
CASKTKAEKSSGANVLTF
>TRBV9|TRBJ1-2|-|many
TGTGCCAGCAGCGGATACGGGGGGCGCCCTCAATCCGCGTATGGCTACACCTTC
CASSGYGGRPQSAYGYTF
>TRBV7-9|TRBJ2-5|-|many
TGTGCCAGCAGCTCAAAGCGCCCCAGGGGACTCCAAGAGACCCAGTACTTC
CASSSKRPRGLQETQYF
>TRBV27|TRBJ1-5|-|many
TGTGCCAGCAGTTCAATAGGGACGTCCGGCAGTCAGCCCCAGCATTTT
CASSSIGTSGSQPQHF
>TRBV20-1|TRBJ2-5|-|many
TGCAGTGCCCAGCCGGGGGCCGAGACCCAGTACTTC
CSAQPGAETQYF
>TRBV7-9|TRBJ1-2|TRBD1|many
TGTGCCAGCAGCACCACAGGGGACTATGGCTACACCTTC
CASSTTGDYGYTF
>TRBV5-1|TRBJ2-2|TRBD1|many
TGCGCCAGCATAGCCGGGACAGGGAAGACCGGGGAGCTGTTTTTT
CASIAGTGKTGELFF
>TRBV6-5|TRBJ1-2|-|many
TGTGCCAGCAGGGGGTCGGGGGGCTACACCTTC
CASRGSGGYTF
>TRBV3-1|TRBJ1-1|-|many
TGTGCCAGCAGCCGAGCTAGCTACTTTCTGAACACTGAAGCTTTCTTT
CASSRASYFLNTEAFF
>TRBV10-3|TRBJ2-7|TRBD2|many
TGTGCCATCAGCCTAGCGGGGGCCAGGGGGGAGCAGTACTTC
CAISLAGARGEQYF
>TRBV20-1|TRBJ1-5|-|few
TGCAGTGCTGGGGTGGACAGAAGTTATAGCAATCAGCCCCAGAATTTT
CSAGVDRSYSNQPQNF
>TRBV4-1|TRBJ2-3|-|many
TGCGCCAGCAGCCTTTGGACCAGCACAGATACGCAGTATTTT
CASSLWTSTDTQYF
>TRBV21-1|TRBJ1-1|-|many
TGTGCCAGCAGCAAGTCTCAGGACCAAGGAGGAACTGAAGCTTTCTTT
CASSKSQDQGGTEAFF
>TRBV7-6|TRBJ2-7|-|few
TGTGCCAGCAGCCCTCTTGGGCAGGTGGAATCCTACGAGCAGTACTTC
CASSPLGQVESYEQYF
>TRBV5-1|TRBJ1-2|TRBD1|many
TGCGCCAGCAGCGTCGACAGGGACGGCTACACCTTC
CASSVDRDGYTF
>TRBV12-3/TRBV12-4|TRBJ1-1|TRBD1|-
TGTGCCAGCATCAATAGGGGGCGGGGCGGGACTGAAGCTTTCTTT
CASINRGRGGTEAFF
>TRBV6-5|TRBJ2-3|-|many
TGTGCCAGCGGGGAGACTTGGGATACGCAGTATTTT
CASGETWDTQYF
>TRBV6-2/TRBV6-3|TRBJ2-5|-|many
TGTGCCAGCAGTTCCTTAAAGCTCGGGGAGAAAGAGACCCAGTACTTC
CASSSLKLGEKETQYF
>TRBV5-1|TRBJ1-5|-|many
TGCGCCAGCAGGGCCAGGGTTGATCAGCCCCAGAATTTT
CASRARVDQPQNF
>TRBV20-1|TRBJ1-5|-|few
TGCAGTGCCCGAATATTGGATCAGCCCCAGAATTTT
CSARILDQPQNF
>TRBV7-9|TRBJ1-1|-|-
TGTGCCAGCAGCTTAGCGTTCGGAGTCCACACTGAAGCTTTCTTT
CASSLAFGVHTEAFF